These 21 T cell receptor beta chains share one sample of origin, sequenced in a study of T cells in Graves' hyperthyroidism and ophthalmopathy. Amplification yielded TCR beta CDR3 regions, with RNA transcripts as the source. Researchers ran a first-round RT-PCR on the TCR CDR3 using the HTBI primer set. TCRdb passed the multiplex PCR reads through MiXCR, listing each CDR3 protein once. The sample has some 740,000 distinct CDR3 sequences, around 13% seen once. The sample taken for sequencing was blood. These receptors were collected from a woman younger than 30 with Graves' hyperthyroidism.

This rearrangement joins TRBV7-9 to TRBJ2-7; 8 bases line up with TRBD2. J was trimmed by 3 bases and V by 3 bases; bases with no gene match: 7. This CDR3 comprises 15 residues. Germline V gives CDR1 SEHNR, CDR2 FQNEAQ (reference sequence). The CDR3 spells CASSLGGRTLYEQYF. CDR3 in DNA: TGTGCCAGCAGCTTGGGCGGGAGGACGCTCTACGAGCAGTACTTC.

This chain connects TRBV28 to TRBJ2-7, with D unresolved. The germline V and J ends were trimmed by 3 bases and 2 bases, with 11 bases remaining between them. CDR1 MDHEN and CDR2 SYDVKM come from the germline V gene. The CDR3 totals 14 residues. CDR3 in amino acids: CASSFPGQTYEQYF. The CDR3 bases are TGTGCCAGCAGTTTCCCCGGCCAAACCTACGAGCAGTACTTC.

There are many counts of this clonotype. The rearrangement uses TRBV6-1 and TRBJ2-2; no clear D gene. Germline V lookup: CDR1 MNHNS, CDR2 SASEGT. Deletions cut 5 bases from V and 5 bases from J, with 12 bases between. CDR3 length: 14 amino acids. DNA for the CDR3: TGTGCCAGCAGTTTTGATAGTGTTACCGGGGAGCTGTTTTTT. Translated: CASSFDSVTGELFF.

This clonotype has ten or more counts. The V gene is TRBV5-1, the J gene TRBJ2-4; 7 nucleotides align to TRBD1. The CDR3 has 17 amino acids. With 5 bases clipped from V and 3 bases from J, the junction kept 14 bases outside the gene matches. Germline V CDR1 and CDR2: SGHRS, YFSETQ. The CDR3 region is CASSLGQAREGKNIQYF. In DNA, the CDR3 is TGCGCCAGCAGTCTCGGACAGGCTCGAGAAGGCAAAAACATTCAGTACTTC.

This clonotype was picked up many times. The rearrangement joins TRBV7-2 to TRBJ2-7; the D gene is possibly TRBD1 (6 bases). V was shortened by 4 bases and J by 6 bases, with 19 bases between the two germline ends. The germline gives CDR1 SGHTA, CDR2 FQGNSA. CDR3 length: 15 amino acids. CDR3 residues: CASSWGLRSRGEQYF. The CDR3 DNA reads as TGTGCCAGCAGCTGGGGGCTGCGATCAAGGGGCGAGCAGTACTTC.

This clonotype was recorded many times. This chain links TRBV10-3 with TRBJ1-5; D not certain. Germline values: CDR1 ENHRY, CDR2 SYGVKD. V lost 4 bases and J lost 6, with 13 bases in between. The CDR3 contains 14 residues. The CDR3 loop reads CAISAPGRGQPQHF. In DNA, the CDR3 is TGTGCCATCAGTGCACCCGGGCGGGGTCAGCCCCAGCATTTT.

This clonotype was counted between two and nine times. The V and J genes are TRBV2 and TRBJ2-3; D is undetermined. Germline V lookup: CDR1 SNHLY, CDR2 FYNNEI. CDR3 length equals 16 residues. V shed 8 bases and J shed 5 bases, with 23 bases lying between them. CDR3 in DNA: TGTGCCAGCCGCGAGATGAACATCCTTGATGAAGATACGCAGTATTTT. Its translation: CASREMNILDEDTQYF.

The V gene is TRBV7-9, the J gene TRBJ2-3, with TRBD2 matching 9 bases. Germline-derived CDR1 and CDR2 are SEHNR and FQNEAQ (reference sequence). The CDR3 consists of 16 residues. After removal of 7 bases from V and 0 bases from J, the junction contained 8 bases not matched to a gene. The CDR3 sequence is CASTGKGLASTDTQYF. The CDR3 coding sequence is TGTGCCAGCACCGGGAAGGGACTAGCAAGCACAGATACGCAGTATTTT.

This clonotype was observed at least ten times. The junction does not match germline at one end; this may be a read error. J is TRBJ2-1 and V is TRBV20-1; the D gene is possibly TRBD1 (6 bases). The CDR3 has 16 amino acids. Germline V CDR1 and CDR2: DFQATT, SNEGSKA (reference sequence). CDR3 region: CSARRGGKGRLDEQFF. As DNA, the CDR3 is TGCAGTGCTAGACGTGGGGGCAAGGGACGTTTGGATGAACAGTTCTTC.

The V gene is TRBV15, the J gene TRBJ2-7, with 9 bases fitting TRBD1. Trimming at V came to 3 bases and at J to 6 bases, leaving 9 bases not matched to a gene. Germline V CDR1 and CDR2: LNHNV, YYDKDF (reference sequence). The CDR3 extends over 15 amino acids. The CDR3: CATSRGGTGKLEQYF. CDR3 sequence (DNA): TGTGCCACCAGCAGGGGGGGGACAGGGAAACTCGAGCAGTACTTC.

This clonotype was counted at least ten times. The rearrangement uses TRBV2 and TRBJ2-3; 7 bases map to TRBD2. V lost 0 bases, J lost 1 base, and 7 bases stayed unmatched. Germline V lookup: CDR1 SNHLY, CDR2 FYNNEI. CDR3 length: 17 residues. Written as DNA, the CDR3 is TGTGCCAGCAGTGAAGCTCCGGCGGGAGCGGGCACAGATACGCAGTATTTT. Its translation: CASSEAPAGAGTDTQYF.

This clonotype was detected ten times or more. V usage is TRBV20-1 and J usage is TRBJ2-7, with TRBD1 as a possible D gene (6 bases). The CDR3 extends over 18 amino acids. Germline V lookup: CDR1 DFQATT, CDR2 SNEGSKA (reference sequence). With 6 bases removed from V and 1 base from J, the gap between germline ends came to 28 bases. CDR3 sequence (DNA): TGCAGTGCAGACAATCCGGGACAATCGATCGGCCCGTCCTACGAGCAGTACTTC. Residues: CSADNPGQSIGPSYEQYF.

In regard to this clonotype: This could be a read error, since a much larger clone is one nucleotide away. This chain joins TRBV2 and TRBJ1-1; possible D gene TRBD1, 5 bases. There are 14 residues in the CDR3. V was trimmed by 7 bases and J by 0 bases, leaving 12 bases between them. Per germline, CDR1 SNHLY and CDR2 FYNNEI. CDR3 in DNA: TGTGCCAGCACTTACAGGTGCCTGAACACTGAAGCTTTCTTT. Amino acids: CASTYRCLNTEAFF.

This clonotype has ten or more counts. The J gene is TRBJ1-4, the V gene TRBV12-3 or TRBV12-4, with a tentative D call TRBD1 (6 bases). CDR3 size: 15 residues. Trimming took 6 bases from V and 8 from J, leaving 19 bases between them. The CDR3 here is CASSNPGAPSEKLFF. The CDR3 region has the DNA TGTGCCAGCAGCAACCCAGGGGCGCCCAGCGAAAAACTGTTTTTT.

This clonotype has at least ten counts. The chain recombines TRBV18 with TRBJ1-2; D is undetermined. The CDR3 covers 12 residues. V lost 2 bases to trimming and J lost 6 bases, with 7 bases between them. Germline CDR1 KGHSH, CDR2 LQKENI. CDR3 sequence reads: CASSPGVHGYTF. The CDR3 region has the DNA TGTGCCAGCTCACCAGGAGTCCATGGCTACACCTTC.

This clonotype was counted many times. This rearrangement joins TRBV5-1 to TRBJ2-1; D remains unclear. This CDR3 comprises 14 residues. Trimming left V 6 bases short and J 0 bases short, with 10 bases between. Germline V gene data show CDR1 as SGHRS and CDR2 as YFSETQ. The CDR3 nucleotides are TGCGCCAGCACGGGTGAGAGCTCCTACAATGAGCAGTTCTTC. This encodes CASTGESSYNEQFF.

This clonotype appeared a few times. The chain has TRBV11-2 and TRBJ2-1; D unclear. Germline loops: CDR1 SGHAT, CDR2 FQNNGV. The CDR3 is 18 residues long. V gave up 4 bases and J gave up 8 bases, with 27 bases separating them. The DNA of the CDR3 is TGTGCCAGCAGCTCGGGCGAGTTGGGAAAACGAGGATCCTATGAGCAGTTCTTC. It specifies CASSSGELGKRGSYEQFF.

This clonotype was counted many times. CDR3 region: CASRKRTGANSPLHF. Written as DNA, the CDR3 is TGTGCCAGCAGAAAAAGGACAGGAGCGAATTCACCCCTCCACTTT. This chain uses TRBV7-9 with TRBJ1-6; 7 bases are shared with TRBD1. V lost 6 bases, J lost 7 bases, and 9 bases stayed unmatched. The germline gives CDR1 SEHNR, CDR2 FQNEAQ (reference sequence). The CDR3 extends over 15 amino acids.

The genes are TRBV27 and TRBJ2-3; TRBD1 is a possible D gene (5 bases). The CDR3 extends over 14 amino acids. Trimming took off 7 bases at V and 2 bases at J, with 13 bases between the two ends. Germline lookup yields CDR1 MNHEY and CDR2 SMNVEV (reference sequence). The CDR3: CASTRYRPTDTQYF. In nucleotides, the CDR3 is TGTGCCAGCACGCGGTACAGGCCCACAGATACGCAGTATTTT.

The chain employs TRBV4-2 and TRBJ1-5, with D possibly matching TRBD1 (5 bases). The V and J ends lost 0 bases and 2 bases respectively, with 11 bases between them. The CDR3 has 16 amino acids. Germline V lookup: CDR1 LGHNA, CDR2 YNFKEQ. This CDR3 is CASSQDFGGGNQPQHF. The CDR3 nucleotides are TGTGCCAGCAGCCAAGACTTCGGGGGTGGCAATCAGCCCCAGCATTTT.

This clonotype was seen ten or more times. This chain joins TRBV28 and TRBJ2-3; 12 bases line up with TRBD1. The V segment lost 6 bases and the J segment 1 base; nucleotides outside the gene matches: 2. The CDR3 sequence is 15 residues long. Per germline, CDR1 MDHEN and CDR2 SYDVKM. CDR3 in DNA: TGTGCCAGCAGGGGGGACAGGGGGCGCACAGATACGCAGTATTTT. It is translated as CASRGDRGRTDTQYF.